This TCR beta chain emerged from a study of T cells after somatic rescue of genetic block. Libraries were prepared by immunoSEQ multiplex PCR; TCRdb keeps only in-frame clonotypes and omits some of them. The table lists around 67,000 clones, approximately 91% of them singletons, with approximately 2.9% in the top ten. Germline V lookup: CDR1 PRHDT, CDR2 FYEKMQ (reference sequence). This CDR3 is 15 amino acids long. Losses at the gene ends were 0 bases for V and 3 bases for J; bases not matched to a gene: 5. The rearrangement uses TRBV13 and TRBJ2-7; the match to TRBD1 covers 7 bases. The sequence was obtained from a man aged 30 to 39. The sample taken for sequencing was peripheral blood mononuclear cells (PBMCs). This CDR3 reads CASSLGLAGGYEQYF. The CDR3 region has the DNA TGTGCCAGCAGCTTAGGATTGGCAGGGGGCTACGAGCAGTACTTC.